This T cell receptor (beta chain) was documented in a study of blood T cell repertoires in COVID-19. Study summary: Samples of COVID-19 (acute and convalescent) were obtained from the United States, Italy and Spain.

V shed 3 bases and J shed 5 bases, with 8 bases lying between them. The CDR3 is 13 amino acids. Germline V gene sequence: CDR1 MNHEY, CDR2 SMNVEV (reference sequence). Data came from immunoSEQ multiplex PCR; TCRdb stores just in-frame clones and leaves some out. The sample includes roughly 120,000 clones, around 88% seen only once; the top ten take roughly 1%. This sequence originates from a woman in her 50s with active or convalescent COVID-19. Sequenced sample: peripheral blood. V is TRBV27 and J is TRBJ2-1; no reliable D call. This chain's CDR3 is CASSFQRDNEQFF. The CDR3 region has the DNA TGTGCCAGCAGTTTCCAACGAGACAATGAGCAGTTCTTC.